This entry features one T cell receptor (beta chain) sequence. What it recognizes is unknown. Germline values: CDR1 SNHLY, CDR2 FYNNEI. V was pared by 7 bases and J by 0 bases, with 10 bases of the junction left unmatched. This CDR3 region has 16 residues. The data derive from a study of shared clonotypes between healthy human individuals. On the study more broadly: Participating donors consisted of two women and a few men aged 18 to 49.

Naive CD8 cells lacked CD45RO, underwent positive selection for CCR7 and left out terminally differentiated effector memory CD45RA+ cells. Study observations and caveats: When naive CD4 clonotypes were compared across four donors, approximately 4.9% were shared. Clonotype sharing among donors was thought likely to change with sequencing depth.

This table comes from immunoSEQ multiplex PCR, and its TCRdb copy is limited to in-frame clones, with some not included. The data contain about 2.1 million clones, more than 85% of them singletons. This clonotype originated in a man aged 18 to 29 in good health. Some clones in this sample may be carry-over from other donors' samples. The J gene is TRBJ2-7, the V gene TRBV2, with 9 bases fitting TRBD1. Sequences were obtained from naive CD8+ T cells from PBMCs. The CDR3 protein is CASMGQGSESSYEQYF. The CDR3 coding sequence is TGTGCCAGCATGGGACAGGGTTCCGAGAGCTCCTACGAGCAGTACTTC.